This T cell receptor beta chain originates from a study of control samples from healthy donors and cancer patients (dated by TCRdb to 2020 to 2022). Library preparation was by the immunoSEQ multiplex PCR assay. TCRdb obtained this table from immuneACCESS and retained in-frame rearrangements with V and J assigned. These tables miss some clones; where compared with another copy, unresolved V genes account for less than half of the shortfall, and the remainder is unexplained. For this sample there are roughly 81,000 clones; about 79% appear just once. Jointly, the top ten make up approximately 10% of the sample. As concerns this clone: The target of this receptor is not known. Per-nucleotide qualities are absent, and no much larger clonotype sits a single base away. At the DNA level, this CDR3 is encoded by other sequences in the same sample as well.

The germline V gene yields MGHRA for CDR1 and YSYEKL for CDR2. Taken from cysteine to phenylalanine, the CDR3 has 16 residues. Only CDR3 DNA is held: 48 bases, read in frame from base 1. V and J lose 0 bases and 1 base, and a span of 10 bases separates them. Recombination joined TRBV4-1 with TRBJ2-1; possibly the D gene is TRBD2, per 5 matching bases. The receptor comes from a man aged 60 to 69 with head and neck cancer. Material: PBMCs. In nucleotide form, the sequence is TGCGCCAGCAGCCAAGATGTACTAGGGTCCTACAATGAGCAGTTCTTC. The resulting protein is CASSQDVLGSYNEQFF.